This T cell receptor (beta chain) originates from a study of blood T cell repertoires in COVID-19. Across the whole study: Collection of acute and convalescent COVID-19 samples took place in the United States, Italy and Spain. T cells, B-cell-depleted T cells, or PBMCs supplied cDNA or gDNA.

In the study's own analysis: Estimation of nucleated cell counts relied on the amplification of reference gene primers. The repertoire was sequenced with immunoSEQ multiplex PCR; TCRdb's copy has only in-frame clones and lacks some. V and J calls and clone size are those listed in that table; D and trimming were worked out from the DNA. This table holds 35,000 to 40,000 clones, about nine tenths found once. The source material was peripheral blood. The origin of this receptor is a man in his 70s with acute or convalescent COVID-19.

CDR3 DNA: TGTGCCAGCTCTTACGGGAAAAACACTGAAGCTTTCTTT. It encodes CASSYGKNTEAFF. V is TRBV18 and J is TRBJ1-1; no clear D gene. The CDR3 has 13 amino acids. V lost 6 bases to trimming and J lost 2 bases, with 10 bases between them. CDR1 and CDR2 from the germline V gene are KGHSH and LQKENI. Full variable domain (outside the CDR3, taken from reference TRBV18 and TRBJ1-1): NAGVMQNPRHLVRRRGQEARLRCSPMKGHSHVYWYRQLPEEGLKFMVYLQKENIIDESGMPKERFSAEFPKEGPSILRIQQVVRGDSAAYFCASSYGKNTEAFFGQGTRLTVV.